One sample yielded the 28 T cell receptor beta chains listed below, sequenced in a study of naive and memory T cell subsets. Both TRBC1 and TRBC2 were covered by a beta constant-region primer of two equimolar oligonucleotides. Four rounds of PCR amplified the ligated cDNA using nested alpha and beta constant-region primers plus SP2. TCRdb re-called the UMI-ligation and nested PCR reads through MiXCR, storing one row per CDR3 protein. The sample shows roughly 80,000 distinct CDR3 sequences, roughly 9.3% of them seen only once. What was sequenced was naive CD8+ T cells from blood. The receptors were sampled from a human donor in good health.

This clonotype appeared a few times. This rearrangement joins TRBV29-1 to TRBJ2-7, with D maybe TRBD1 (5 bases). Trimming removed 4 bases from V and 2 bases from J, with 9 bases in between. Germline V gene data show CDR1 as SQVTM and CDR2 as ANQGSEA. The CDR3 has 12 residues. The CDR3 loop reads CSVGGHPYEQYF. The DNA of the CDR3 is TGCAGCGTTGGCGGACATCCCTACGAGCAGTACTTC.

With respect to this clonotype: This sequence may be a read error, since a much larger clone differs from it by one base. This chain joins TRBV20-1 and TRBJ2-7; 7 bases map to TRBD2. Trimming took 4 bases from V and 3 from J; bases not matched to a gene: 3. The CDR3 is 12 amino acids. CDR1 is DFQATT, CDR2 SNEGSKA, per germline (reference sequence). The DNA of the CDR3 is TGCAGTGCTAAGGCTAGCGGCTACGAGCAGTACTTC. Its protein product is CSAKASGYEQYF.

This clonotype occurred a few times. This chain joins TRBV27 and TRBJ1-2, with D perhaps matching TRBD1 (6 bases). Trimming removed 5 bases at V and 4 bases at J, with 20 bases between. The CDR3 is made up of 16 amino acids. CDR1 MNHEY and CDR2 SMNVEV come from the germline V gene (reference sequence). The CDR3 region is CASSPTGAGALYGYTF. The CDR3 DNA sequence: TGTGCCAGCAGTCCAACTGGGGCAGGGGCTCTCTATGGCTACACCTTC.

This clonotype was seen ten or more times. The chain carries TRBV6-5 and TRBJ2-5; D is undetermined. Per germline, CDR1 MNHEY and CDR2 SVGAGI. There are 11 residues in the CDR3. V lost 4 bases and J 6 bases, leaving 6 bases between the germline ends. In nucleotides, the CDR3 is TGTGCCAGCAGTTTAGACCAGACCCAGTACTTC. Its protein is CASSLDQTQYF.

The sample holds many counts of this clonotype. The rearrangement links TRBV4-1 to TRBJ2-1; the D is unclear. V lost 1 base and J lost 0, with 7 bases in between. The CDR3 loop spans 15 amino acids. In germline, CDR1 is MGHRA, CDR2 YSYEKL. DNA of the CDR3: TGCGCCAGCAGCCAAGTCGTGGACTCCTACAATGAGCAGTTCTTC. This sequence encodes CASSQVVDSYNEQFF.

There are many counts of this clonotype. This chain uses TRBV28 with TRBJ2-5; D is possibly TRBD1 (6 bases). The germline CDR1 and CDR2 sequences are MDHEN and SYDVKM. The CDR3 has 13 residues. V lost 6 bases to trimming and J lost 1 base, with 9 bases between them. The CDR3 coding sequence is TGTGCCAGCAGCCTAGGGGGCCAAGAGACCCAGTACTTC. Translated, it gives CASSLGGQETQYF.

This clonotype was detected only a few times. The chain uses TRBV20-1 and TRBJ2-1, with D possibly matching TRBD1 (6 bases). CDR1 and CDR2 (germline): DFQATT, SNEGSKA (reference sequence). The V and J ends lost 0 bases and 4 bases respectively, with 16 bases between them. The CDR3 is 16 residues long. As DNA, the CDR3 is TGCAGTGCTAGAGATCCGACGGGACATCTTTACAATGAGCAGTTCTTC. Its translation: CSARDPTGHLYNEQFF.

This chain joins TRBV29-1 and TRBJ2-1; TRBD2 might be the D (6 bases). V shed 6 bases and J shed 0 bases, with 6 bases lying between them. This CDR3 comprises 12 residues. Looked up from germline, CDR1 is SQVTM and CDR2 is ANQGSEA. CDR3 in DNA: TGCAGCGTGGACTACTCCTACAATGAGCAGTTCTTC. Amino acid sequence: CSVDYSYNEQFF.

V gene TRBV29-1 combines with J gene TRBJ2-3; D is tentatively TRBD1 or TRBD2 (5 bases each). The V and J ends lost 3 bases and 5 bases respectively, with 15 bases between them. This CDR3 spans 14 amino acids. The germline V gene encodes CDR1 SQVTM and CDR2 ANQGSEA. The CDR3 loop reads CSVEGTERGDTQYF. The CDR3 nucleotides read TGCAGCGTTGAGGGGACCGAAAGGGGAGATACGCAGTATTTT.

This clonotype has at least ten counts. The CDR3 loop is CASSEGSEQYF. The CDR3 region has the DNA TGTGCCAGCAGTGAGGGAAGCGAGCAGTACTTC. The chain joins TRBV2 to TRBJ2-7; D uncertain. Germline V gene sequence: CDR1 SNHLY, CDR2 FYNNEI. This CDR3 comprises 11 residues. Trimming removed 3 bases from V and 6 bases from J, with 6 bases in between.

This clonotype was counted ten times or more. Here the CDR3 DNA reads TGTGCCAGCAGCGTGGGCGGCAGCCCCTACGAGCAGTACTTC. Amino acid sequence: CASSVGGSPYEQYF. V usage is TRBV9 and J usage is TRBJ2-7; no reliable D call. There are 14 residues in the CDR3. Germline CDR1 reads SGDLS; CDR2 reads YYNGEE. The germline V and J ends were trimmed by 2 bases and 2 bases, with 11 bases remaining between them.

The chain employs TRBV4-3 and TRBJ1-3; D might be TRBD1 (5 bases). Trimming pared 0 bases from V and 3 bases from J, leaving 12 bases between. Germline V CDR1 and CDR2: LGHNA, YSLEER. This CDR3 spans 16 amino acids. The DNA of the CDR3 is TGCGCCAGCAGCCAAGATTCACCAGGGTTTGGAAACACCATATATTTT. Residues: CASSQDSPGFGNTIYF.

This clonotype was recorded at least ten times. This rearrangement joins TRBV6-5 to TRBJ1-4; TRBD1 is a possible D gene (6 bases). The V gene lost 5 bases and the J gene lost 6 bases, with 13 bases spanning the gap. Looked up from germline, CDR1 is MNHEY and CDR2 is SVGAGI. CDR3 size: 14 residues. The CDR3 sequence is CASSERGRDEKLFF. In nucleotides, the CDR3 is TGTGCCAGCAGTGAACGGGGGCGGGATGAAAAACTGTTTTTT.

This clonotype was observed a few times. This CDR3 reads CAISDGQGAPGAYGYTF. The CDR3 DNA follows: TGTGCCATCAGTGACGGACAGGGGGCGCCGGGGGCGTATGGCTACACCTTC. J is TRBJ1-2 and V is TRBV10-3; 11 bases align to TRBD1. The CDR3 has 17 residues. Germline V gene sequence: CDR1 ENHRY, CDR2 SYGVKD. V shed 3 bases and J 5 bases; nucleotides not matched to a gene: 11.

This clonotype came up a few times. The chain has TRBV29-1 and TRBJ2-5; 7 bases agree with TRBD2. Germline assignment: CDR1 SQVTM and CDR2 ANQGSEA. The CDR3 has 14 residues. The V and J ends lost 4 bases and 5 bases, in that order; junction bases with no gene match: 10. The CDR3 is CSVVLAGDWETQYF. Here the CDR3 DNA reads TGCAGCGTTGTACTGGCGGGAGATTGGGAGACCCAGTACTTC.

A note on this clonotype: This may come from a read error, since a much larger clone is one base off. The rearrangement links TRBV28 to TRBJ1-5, with D unresolved. The germline gives CDR1 MDHEN, CDR2 SYDVKM. The CDR3 loop spans 19 amino acids. With 6 bases removed from V and 1 base from J, the gap between germline ends came to 25 bases. CDR3 in amino acids: CASRRRPREKNRSNQPQHF. Here the CDR3 DNA reads TGTGCCAGCAGACGGAGGCCGAGGGAAAAAAACAGAAGCAATCAGCCCCAGCATTTT.

The gene calls are TRBV29-1 and TRBJ2-7, with TRBD1 identical over 8 bases. With 1 base clipped from V and 2 bases from J, the junction kept 7 bases outside the gene matches. CDR1 SQVTM and CDR2 ANQGSEA come from the germline V gene. CDR3 size: 15 residues. CDR3 amino acids: CSVEGSDRGTYEQYF. The DNA of the CDR3 is TGCAGCGTTGAAGGGTCCGACAGGGGTACCTACGAGCAGTACTTC.

This clonotype was counted at least ten times. The gene calls are TRBV6-5 and TRBJ2-7; 9 positions match TRBD1. Germline assignment: CDR1 MNHEY and CDR2 SVGAGI. The CDR3 runs 14 residues. V trimming: 7 bases; J trimming: 5 bases; junction bases outside the gene matches: 9. This chain's CDR3 is CASKEGTGIDEQYF. The CDR3 DNA follows: TGTGCCAGCAAAGAGGGGACAGGGATCGACGAGCAGTACTTC.

This clonotype was counted ten times or more. This chain connects TRBV29-1 to TRBJ1-1; unclear D gene. CDR3 length: 13 amino acids. V shed 6 bases and J shed 3 bases, with 14 bases lying between them. Germline V gene lookup returns CDR1 SQVTM and CDR2 ANQGSEA. CDR3 in DNA: TGCAGCGTCCACTTTCGGGGTGACACTGAAGCTTTCTTT. Translated: CSVHFRGDTEAFF.

This clonotype was observed a handful of times. The chain employs TRBV10-3 and TRBJ2-1; 7 nucleotides agree with TRBD2. Germline V lookup: CDR1 ENHRY, CDR2 SYGVKD. The trim removed 6 bases at V and 6 bases at J, leaving 2 bases unmatched. The CDR3 runs 12 residues. In DNA form, the CDR3 reads TGTGCCATCAGAACTAGCGTCAATGAGCAGTTCTTC. Encoded protein: CAIRTSVNEQFF.

The gene calls are TRBV30 and TRBJ1-1; 8 bases match TRBD1. J was trimmed by 4 bases and V by 0 bases; bases with no gene match: 4. Germline V CDR1 and CDR2: GTSNPN, SVGIG (reference sequence). The CDR3 is 14 residues long. The CDR3 here is CAWSVSGGPTEAFF. In nucleotides, the CDR3 is TGTGCCTGGAGTGTTTCAGGGGGCCCCACTGAAGCTTTCTTT.

This clonotype was counted only a few times. This rearrangement joins TRBV28 to TRBJ2-7; TRBD1 matches 7 bases. Germline lookup yields CDR1 MDHEN and CDR2 SYDVKM. V trimming: 4 bases; J trimming: 2 bases; junction bases outside the gene matches: 5. The CDR3 totals 14 residues. The CDR3 spells CASSSDRVPYEQYF. CDR3 in DNA: TGTGCCAGCAGTTCCGACAGGGTGCCCTACGAGCAGTACTTC. Based on the CDR3 plus reference TRBV28 and TRBJ2-7, the full variable domain is DVKVTQSSRYLVKRTGEKVFLECVQDMDHENMFWYRQDPGLGLRLIYFSYDVKMKEKGDIPEGYSVSREKKERFSLILESASTNQTSMYLCASSSDRVPYEQYFGPGTRLTVT.

The rearrangement links TRBV6-2 or TRBV6-3 to TRBJ2-3; D is uncertain. This CDR3 has 12 amino acids. In germline, CDR1 is MNHEY, CDR2 SVGEGT. Trimming took 3 bases from V and 6 from J, leaving 7 bases between them. The CDR3 here is CASSYPPDTQYF. The CDR3 DNA sequence: TGTGCCAGCAGTTATCCCCCGGATACGCAGTATTTT.

This clonotype showed up many times. The J gene is TRBJ2-5, the V gene TRBV5-4; D is unclear. V was clipped by 4 bases and J by 1 base, with 11 bases between them. CDR3 length: 14 amino acids. Per the germline V gene, CDR1 is SGHNT and CDR2 is YYREEE (reference sequence). The CDR3 loop is CASSPLGSQETQYF. The DNA for the CDR3 is TGTGCCAGCAGCCCCTTGGGGTCCCAAGAGACCCAGTACTTC.

The gene calls are TRBV4-3 and TRBJ2-7; 7 nucleotides agree with TRBD2. Germline V gives CDR1 LGHNA, CDR2 YSLEER. After removal of 0 bases from V and 5 bases from J, the junction contained 10 bases not matched to a gene. This CDR3 comprises 16 residues. The DNA for the CDR3 is TGCGCCAGCAGCCAAGATTCTACTAGCGCGGCCGACGAGCAGTACTTC. Translated, it gives CASSQDSTSAADEQYF.

This clonotype was detected ten times or more. The rearrangement uses TRBV12-3 or TRBV12-4 and TRBJ2-7; D not certain. The CDR3 loop spans 12 amino acids. Trimming shortened V by 5 bases and J by 3 bases, and 8 bases separated the two germline ends. The CDR3 loop reads CASSVLFYEQYF. CDR3 DNA sequence: TGTGCCAGCAGTGTTTTGTTCTACGAGCAGTACTTC.

This clonotype was found once. Possible read error: a much larger clone is one base away. The chain uses TRBV20-1 and TRBJ1-5, with D unresolved. CDR1 is DFQATT, CDR2 SNEGSKA, per germline (reference sequence). This CDR3 comprises 13 residues. V dropped 2 bases and J dropped 2 bases, with 7 bases sitting between them. Here the CDR3 reads CSARFVGNQPQHF. Written as DNA, the CDR3 is TGCAGTGCTAGATTTGTGGGCAATCAGCCCCAGCATTTT.

This clonotype was seen more than once but under ten times. The rearrangement uses TRBV27 and TRBJ1-6, with D possibly matching TRBD1 (5 bases). The V gene's germline CDR1 is MNHEY and CDR2 SMNVEV (reference sequence). The ends were cut back, 7 bases at V and 9 bases at J, with 16 bases in the middle. CDR3 length equals 14 residues. The CDR3 bases are TGTGCCAGCACCGACGGGGGTCAACGTTCACCCCTCCACTTT. Translation gives CASTDGGQRSPLHF.